This is a list of T cell receptor beta chains from one sample in a study of OX40 agonist ivuxolimab in advanced cancers. Assay: immunoSEQ multiplex PCR; the TCRdb copy retains only in-frame clones and omits some. The sample lists about 100,000 clones, over 75% occurring once. This specimen was CD4+ or CD8+ T cells sorted from blood, taken in a trial of the OX40 agonist ivuxolimab. These receptors were taken from an adult with an advanced solid tumor such as melanoma, head and neck, liver or kidney cancer. Both conserved end residues are part of each CDR3. A D gene is named only where the DNA matches it firmly. A clone size is listed for some rows: how often the clone was seen (once, few, many), or a class if it is expanded.

v_call: TRBV5-4; d_call: TRBD2; clone_size: -; j_call: TRBJ2-7; cdr3_nt: TGTGCCAGCAGCTTGGCTCCGACTAGCGAGGACGAGCAGTACTTC; cdr3_aa: CASSLAPTSEDEQYF
v_call: TRBV5-1; d_call: -; clone_size: -; j_call: TRBJ2-7; cdr3_nt: TGCGCCAGCAGCTTGGTGGGCGAGCAGTACTTC; cdr3_aa: CASSLVGEQYF
v_call: TRBV5-1; d_call: -; clone_size: -; j_call: TRBJ2-7; cdr3_nt: TGCGCCAGCAGCAGGCAAGGGGATACGACCTACGAGCAGTACTTC; cdr3_aa: CASSRQGDTTYEQYF
v_call: TRBV28; d_call: -; clone_size: -; j_call: TRBJ1-1; cdr3_nt: TGTGCCAGCAGTTTTACAGGGAACACTGAAGCTTTCTTT; cdr3_aa: CASSFTGNTEAFF
v_call: TRBV6-5; d_call: -; clone_size: -; j_call: TRBJ1-1; cdr3_nt: TGTGCCAGCACAGGGAGAAACACTGAAGCTTTCTTT; cdr3_aa: CASTGRNTEAFF
v_call: TRBV7-9; d_call: -; clone_size: -; j_call: TRBJ2-7; cdr3_nt: TGTGCCAGCAGCAACCGCCACGAGCAGTACTTC; cdr3_aa: CASSNRHEQYF
v_call: TRBV19; d_call: -; clone_size: -; j_call: TRBJ2-6; cdr3_nt: TGTGCCAGTAGTACGTATCGACACCCCTCTGGGGCCAACGTCCTGACTTTC; cdr3_aa: CASSTYRHPSGANVLTF
v_call: TRBV19; d_call: TRBD2; clone_size: -; j_call: TRBJ2-1; cdr3_nt: TGTGCCAGTAGTAAACGGACTAGCGGGAGGTATTTTGAGCAGTTCTTC; cdr3_aa: CASSKRTSGRYFEQFF
v_call: TRBV7-2; d_call: -; clone_size: -; j_call: TRBJ1-1; cdr3_nt: TGTGCCAGCGGGCAGGGAAGGAACACTGAAGCTTTCTTT; cdr3_aa: CASGQGRNTEAFF
v_call: TRBV29-1; d_call: TRBD1; clone_size: -; j_call: TRBJ2-5; cdr3_nt: TGCAGCGCCCGGAAGGGGACAGGACAAGAGACCCAGTACTTC; cdr3_aa: CSARKGTGQETQYF
v_call: TRBV28; d_call: -; clone_size: -; j_call: TRBJ1-2; cdr3_nt: TGTGCCAGCAGGAAAATGGAGCTTAGCTATGGCTACACCTTC; cdr3_aa: CASRKMELSYGYTF
v_call: TRBV28; d_call: TRBD2; clone_size: -; j_call: TRBJ2-2; cdr3_nt: TGTGCCAGCAGCATCCGCCGGGGGAGCGGGAGGTTCGGGGAGCTGTTTTTT; cdr3_aa: CASSIRRGSGRFGELFF
v_call: TRBV19; d_call: TRBD1; clone_size: -; j_call: TRBJ2-6; cdr3_nt: TGTGCCAGTAGTATGGACAGGATTAGCTCTGGGGCCAACGTCCTGACTTTC; cdr3_aa: CASSMDRISSGANVLTF
v_call: TRBV7-9; d_call: -; clone_size: -; j_call: TRBJ2-1; cdr3_nt: TGTGCCAGCAGCTTAGGTAGGCACAATGAGCAGTTCTTC; cdr3_aa: CASSLGRHNEQFF
v_call: TRBV9; d_call: TRBD2; clone_size: -; j_call: TRBJ2-1; cdr3_nt: TGTGCCAGCAGCGTAGAAGGCGGGAGGGGAAATGAGCAGTTCTTC; cdr3_aa: CASSVEGGRGNEQFF
v_call: TRBV5-5; d_call: -; clone_size: -; j_call: TRBJ2-2; cdr3_nt: TGTGCCAGCGGGCGAACAGGATTTTACACCGGGGAGCTGTTTTTT; cdr3_aa: CASGRTGFYTGELFF
v_call: TRBV18; d_call: -; clone_size: -; j_call: TRBJ2-7; cdr3_nt: TGTGCCAGCTCCGGAGGGCTAGAGCAGTACTTC; cdr3_aa: CASSGGLEQYF
v_call: TRBV19; d_call: -; clone_size: -; j_call: TRBJ1-5; cdr3_nt: TGTGCCAGTAGCCAACGGAAATGGCAGGTCGATAGCAATCAGCCCCAGCATTTT; cdr3_aa: CASSQRKWQVDSNQPQHF
v_call: TRBV7-9; d_call: TRBD2; clone_size: -; j_call: TRBJ2-1; cdr3_nt: TGTGCCAGCAGCTTAGGTAGTAGCGGGACTAAGCAGTTCTTC; cdr3_aa: CASSLGSSGTKQFF
v_call: TRBV9; d_call: -; clone_size: -; j_call: TRBJ2-3; cdr3_nt: TGTGCCAGCAGCGTAGGGCGGGGCAGCCTCACAGATACGCAGTATTTT; cdr3_aa: CASSVGRGSLTDTQYF
v_call: TRBV5-1; d_call: TRBD1; clone_size: once; j_call: TRBJ2-3; cdr3_nt: TGCGCCAGCAGCTTGAGCAGGGGGCCTCAGGGGGATACGCAGTATTTT; cdr3_aa: CASSLSRGPQGDTQYF
v_call: TRBV7-2; d_call: -; clone_size: -; j_call: TRBJ1-3; cdr3_nt: TGTGCCAGCAGCTTATCCAGGGGAAACACCATATATTTT; cdr3_aa: CASSLSRGNTIYF
v_call: TRBV21-1; d_call: -; clone_size: -; j_call: TRBJ1-4; cdr3_nt: TGTGCCAGCAGCCAGCCGGGCGTAGGGGGCGCAACTAATGAAAAACTGTTTTTT; cdr3_aa: CASSQPGVGGATNEKLFF
v_call: TRBV28; d_call: -; clone_size: once; j_call: TRBJ2-2; cdr3_nt: TGTGCCAGCAAACTTCAGGGAAGAAGCACCGGGGAGCTGTTTTTT; cdr3_aa: CASKLQGRSTGELFF
v_call: TRBV9; d_call: -; clone_size: -; j_call: TRBJ2-5; cdr3_nt: TGTGCCAGCAGAGGCCTCTACGTGGAGACCCAGTACTTC; cdr3_aa: CASRGLYVETQYF
v_call: TRBV18; d_call: -; clone_size: -; j_call: TRBJ1-5; cdr3_nt: TGTGCCAGCTCACCTCAGGAATATCAGCCCCAGCATTTT; cdr3_aa: CASSPQEYQPQHF
v_call: TRBV19; d_call: -; clone_size: -; j_call: TRBJ1-5; cdr3_nt: TGTGCCAGTAGTATGCCCTTTGGGCCCCAGCATTTT; cdr3_aa: CASSMPFGPQHF
v_call: TRBV27; d_call: -; clone_size: -; j_call: TRBJ2-7; cdr3_nt: TGTGCCAGCACTGTAGACAGGAATCTCCACACCTACGAGCAGTACTTC; cdr3_aa: CASTVDRNLHTYEQYF
v_call: TRBV6-6; d_call: TRBD1; clone_size: -; j_call: TRBJ1-5; cdr3_nt: TGTGCCAGCAGCTCAATCTGGGGACAGAATCAGCCCCAGCATTTT; cdr3_aa: CASSSIWGQNQPQHF
v_call: TRBV5-8; d_call: -; clone_size: -; j_call: TRBJ2-5; cdr3_nt: TGTGCCAGCAGCTTCCCCCTGGGCCGGTTCCAAGAGACCCAGTACTTC; cdr3_aa: CASSFPLGRFQETQYF
v_call: TRBV28; d_call: TRBD2; clone_size: -; j_call: TRBJ2-7; cdr3_nt: TGTGCCAGCAGCATACTAGCGGGAGGCTACGAGCAGTACTTC; cdr3_aa: CASSILAGGYEQYF
v_call: TRBV7-2; d_call: -; clone_size: -; j_call: TRBJ2-7; cdr3_nt: TGTGCCAGCAGCTTAGCTTCCGGGACAATCTACGAGCAGTACTTC; cdr3_aa: CASSLASGTIYEQYF
v_call: TRBV5-6; d_call: -; clone_size: -; j_call: TRBJ2-3; cdr3_nt: TGTGCCAGCAGCCCTACCAGGGGTGATACGCAGTATTTT; cdr3_aa: CASSPTRGDTQYF
v_call: TRBV2; d_call: -; clone_size: -; j_call: TRBJ2-1; cdr3_nt: TGTGCCAGCAGTCCTCTAGGCAATGAGTACAATGAGCAGTTCTTC; cdr3_aa: CASSPLGNEYNEQFF
v_call: TRBV5-8; d_call: TRBD1; clone_size: -; j_call: TRBJ2-7; cdr3_nt: TGTGCCAGCAGCTTAGAGGGGACAGGCTACGAGCAGTACTTC; cdr3_aa: CASSLEGTGYEQYF